This T cell receptor (beta chain) emerged from a study of blood T cell repertoires in COVID-19. Study-wide context: COVID-19 samples, acute and convalescent, were from the United States, Italy and Spain. Sources were T cells, B-cell-depleted T cells, or PBMCs; the material itself was cDNA or gDNA.

TCRdb's copy holds only in-frame clones and misses some; the assay was immunoSEQ multiplex PCR. This sample yields fewer than 450,000 clones, of which approximately 88% are seen a single time; roughly 2% belongs to the top ten. Trimming removed 4 bases from V and 4 bases from J, with 11 bases in between. This CDR3 is 13 amino acids long. Germline assignment: CDR1 SGHAT and CDR2 FQNNGV. Those who participated ranged in age from about 18 to 89 years and resided in 20 to 25 US areas. The chain couples TRBV11-2 to TRBJ2-7; possible D gene TRBD1, 5 bases. The sample consisted of PBMCs or T cells enriched from blood (not recorded which). This TCR was sampled from a woman aged 40 to 49 with acute COVID-19. The CDR3 DNA reads TGTGCCAGCAGCTGGAAGCAGGGATACGAGCAGTACTTC. Its protein product is CASSWKQGYEQYF.